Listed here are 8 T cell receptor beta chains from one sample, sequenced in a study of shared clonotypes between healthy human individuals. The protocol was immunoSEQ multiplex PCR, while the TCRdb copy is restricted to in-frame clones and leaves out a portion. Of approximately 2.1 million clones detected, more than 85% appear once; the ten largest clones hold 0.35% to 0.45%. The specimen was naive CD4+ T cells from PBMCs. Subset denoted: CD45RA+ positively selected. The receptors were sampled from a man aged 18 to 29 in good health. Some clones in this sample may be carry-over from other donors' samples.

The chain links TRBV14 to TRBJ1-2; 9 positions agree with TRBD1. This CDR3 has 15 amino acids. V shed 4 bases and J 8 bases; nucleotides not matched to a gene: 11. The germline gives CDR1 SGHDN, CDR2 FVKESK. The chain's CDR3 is CASSRDSTGTGGYTF. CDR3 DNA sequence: TGTGCCAGCAGCCGGGACTCAACCGGGACAGGGGGCTACACCTTC.

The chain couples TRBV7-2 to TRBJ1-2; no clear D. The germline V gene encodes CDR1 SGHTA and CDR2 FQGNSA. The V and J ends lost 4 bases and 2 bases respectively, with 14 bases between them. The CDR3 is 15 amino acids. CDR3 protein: CASSSDSGRNYGYTF. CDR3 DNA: TGTGCCAGCAGCTCGGATTCAGGCAGAAACTATGGCTACACCTTC.

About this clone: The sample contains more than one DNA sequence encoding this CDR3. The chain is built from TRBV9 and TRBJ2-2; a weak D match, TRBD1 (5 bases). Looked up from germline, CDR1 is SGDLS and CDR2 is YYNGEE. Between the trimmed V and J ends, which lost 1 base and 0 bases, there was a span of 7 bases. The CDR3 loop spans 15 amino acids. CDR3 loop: CASSVQGTNTGELFF. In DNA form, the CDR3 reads TGTGCCAGCAGCGTACAGGGTACGAACACCGGGGAGCTGTTTTTT.

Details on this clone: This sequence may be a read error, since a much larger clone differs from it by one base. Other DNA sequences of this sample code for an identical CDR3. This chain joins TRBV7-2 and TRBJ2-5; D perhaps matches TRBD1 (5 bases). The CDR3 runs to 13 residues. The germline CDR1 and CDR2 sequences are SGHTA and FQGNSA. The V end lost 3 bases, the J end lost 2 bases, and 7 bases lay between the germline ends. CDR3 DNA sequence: TGTGCCAGCAGCTTTGACAGACAAGAGACCCAGTACTTC. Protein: CASSFDRQETQYF.

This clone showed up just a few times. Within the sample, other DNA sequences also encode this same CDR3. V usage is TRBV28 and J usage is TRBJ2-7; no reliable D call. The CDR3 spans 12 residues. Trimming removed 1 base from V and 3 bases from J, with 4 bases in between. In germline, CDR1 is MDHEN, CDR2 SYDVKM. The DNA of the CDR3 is TGTGCCAGCAGTTTATCAGACTACGAGCAGTACTTC. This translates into CASSLSDYEQYF.

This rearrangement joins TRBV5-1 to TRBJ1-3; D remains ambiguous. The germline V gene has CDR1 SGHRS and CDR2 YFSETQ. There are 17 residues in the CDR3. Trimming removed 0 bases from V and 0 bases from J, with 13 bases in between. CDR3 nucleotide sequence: TGCGCCAGCAGCTTGGCAATTTCCGGACGCTCTGGAAACACCATATATTTT. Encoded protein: CASSLAISGRSGNTIYF. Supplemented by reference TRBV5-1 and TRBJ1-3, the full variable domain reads KAGVTQTPRYLIKTRGQQVTLSCSPISGHRSVSWYQQTPGQGLQFLFEYFSETQRNKGNFPGRFSGRQFSNSRSEMNVSTLELGDSALYLCASSLAISGRSGNTIYFGEGSWLTVV.

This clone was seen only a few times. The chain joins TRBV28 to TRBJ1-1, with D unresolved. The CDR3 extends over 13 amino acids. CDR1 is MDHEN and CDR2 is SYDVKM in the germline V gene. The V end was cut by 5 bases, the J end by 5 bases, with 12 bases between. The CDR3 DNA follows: TGTGCCAGCAGTCCACCAGTGAGGACTGAAGCTTTCTTT. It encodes CASSPPVRTEAFF.

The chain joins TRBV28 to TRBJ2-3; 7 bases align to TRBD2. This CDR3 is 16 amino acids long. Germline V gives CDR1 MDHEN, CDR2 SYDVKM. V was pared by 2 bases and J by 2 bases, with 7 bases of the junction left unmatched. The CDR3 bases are TGTGCCAGCAGTTTAGGGCTAGCGGATCTCACAGATACGCAGTATTTT. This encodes CASSLGLADLTDTQYF.